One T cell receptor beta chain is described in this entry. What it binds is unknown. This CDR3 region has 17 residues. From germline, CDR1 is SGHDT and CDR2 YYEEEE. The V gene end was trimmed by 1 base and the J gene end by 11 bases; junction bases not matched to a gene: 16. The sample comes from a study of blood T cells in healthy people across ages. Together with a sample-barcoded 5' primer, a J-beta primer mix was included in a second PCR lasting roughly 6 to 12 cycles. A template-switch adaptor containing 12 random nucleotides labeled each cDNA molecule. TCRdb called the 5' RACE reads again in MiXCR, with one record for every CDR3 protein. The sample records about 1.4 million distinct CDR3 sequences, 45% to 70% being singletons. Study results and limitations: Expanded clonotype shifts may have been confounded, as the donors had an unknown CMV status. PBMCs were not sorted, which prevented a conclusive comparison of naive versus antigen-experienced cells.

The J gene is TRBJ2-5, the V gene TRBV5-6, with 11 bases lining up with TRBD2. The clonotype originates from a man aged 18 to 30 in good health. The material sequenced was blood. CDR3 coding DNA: TGTGCCAGCAGCTTGAGAAGGACTAGCGGGTTGTTTAGGGAGCAGTACTTC. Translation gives CASSLRRTSGLFREQYF.